This TCR beta chain was recorded in a study of CD8+CD57+ T cells in acquired aplastic anemia. As for the study in general: CD4+ and CD8+ cells, once sorted, gave DNA averaging roughly 3.4 ug. Study conclusions and caveats: The study identified more than 25 CD8+ CDR3 sequences shared by patients and controls. Between patients and controls, CD8+ Simpson's diversity did not vary significantly.

CDR1 LGHDT and CDR2 YNNKEL come from the germline V gene (reference sequence). V was trimmed by 8 bases and J by 7 bases, leaving 17 bases between them. The CDR3 has 13 residues. This clonotype was seen only a few times. The antigen remains undetermined. TCR beta VDJ combinations and CDR3 sequences were profiled from genomic DNA. TCRdb analysed the reads with MiXCR anew, one entry per CDR3 protein. The table shows around 430,000 distinct CDR3 sequences, with around 30% occurring only once. Before being chosen for sequencing, patients had shown CD8+CD57+ cell expansion by flow cytometry. The V and J genes are TRBV3-1 and TRBJ2-5; TRBD1 is a possible D gene (6 bases). Sequencing was carried out using sorted CD4+, CD8+, or CD8+CD57+ T cells (not recorded which) from PBMCs. This TCR came from a human donor with aplastic anemia. The DNA of the CDR3 is TGTGCCAGCCGGACAGATTCTGGCGTGACCCAGTACTTC. Its protein product is CASRTDSGVTQYF.